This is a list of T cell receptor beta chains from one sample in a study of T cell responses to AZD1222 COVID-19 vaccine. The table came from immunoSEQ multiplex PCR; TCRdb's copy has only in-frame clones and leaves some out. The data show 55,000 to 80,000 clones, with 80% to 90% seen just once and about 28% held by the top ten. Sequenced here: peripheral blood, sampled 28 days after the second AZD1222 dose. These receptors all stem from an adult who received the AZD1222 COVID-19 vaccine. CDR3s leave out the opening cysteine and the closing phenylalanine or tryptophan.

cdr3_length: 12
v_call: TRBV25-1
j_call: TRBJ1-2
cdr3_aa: ASSTGTGTYGYT

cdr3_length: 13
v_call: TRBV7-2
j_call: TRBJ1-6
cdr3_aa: ASSLQSSYNSPLH

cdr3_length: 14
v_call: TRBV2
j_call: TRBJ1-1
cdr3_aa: ASSKNREWANTEAF

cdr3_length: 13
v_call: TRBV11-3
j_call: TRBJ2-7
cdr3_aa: ASGPGAGPSRQQY

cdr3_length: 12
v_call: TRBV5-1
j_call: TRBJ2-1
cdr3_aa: ASSASQGNNEQF

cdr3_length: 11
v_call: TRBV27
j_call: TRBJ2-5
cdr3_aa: ASSLPVDGVKY

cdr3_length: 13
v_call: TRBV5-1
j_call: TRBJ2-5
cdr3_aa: ASSFTGNHQETQY

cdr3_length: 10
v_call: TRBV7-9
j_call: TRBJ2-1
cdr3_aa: ASSPLWDEQF

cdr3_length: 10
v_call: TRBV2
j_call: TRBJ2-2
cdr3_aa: ASRENTGELF

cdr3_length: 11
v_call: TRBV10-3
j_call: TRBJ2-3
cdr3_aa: AISAGDTDTQY

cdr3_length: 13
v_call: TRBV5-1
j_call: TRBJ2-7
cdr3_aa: ASSRTSGISYEQY

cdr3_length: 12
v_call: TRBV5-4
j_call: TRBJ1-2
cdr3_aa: ASSNRGRNYGYT

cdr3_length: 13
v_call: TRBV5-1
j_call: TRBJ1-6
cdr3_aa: ASSSDGSKNSPLH

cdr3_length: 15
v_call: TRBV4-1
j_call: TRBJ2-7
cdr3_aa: ASSPGGGSGRTDEQY

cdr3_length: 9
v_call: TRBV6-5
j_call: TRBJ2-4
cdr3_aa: ASSSLGIQY

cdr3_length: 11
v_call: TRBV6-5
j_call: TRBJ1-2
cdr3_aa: ANRRAGTYGYT

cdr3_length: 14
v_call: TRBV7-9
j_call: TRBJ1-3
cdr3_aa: ASSLFGTGLGNTIY

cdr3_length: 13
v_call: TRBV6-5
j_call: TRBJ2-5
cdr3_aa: ASSSRDSSQETQY

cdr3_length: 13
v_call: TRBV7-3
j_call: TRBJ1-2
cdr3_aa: ASSSRDRETGGYT

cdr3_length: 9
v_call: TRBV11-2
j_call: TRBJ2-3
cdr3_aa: ASTITDTQY

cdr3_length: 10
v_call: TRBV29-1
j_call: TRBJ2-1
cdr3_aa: SVDLGYNEQF

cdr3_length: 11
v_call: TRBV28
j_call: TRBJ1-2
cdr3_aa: ATGTGGDVGYT

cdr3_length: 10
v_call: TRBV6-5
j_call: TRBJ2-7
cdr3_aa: ATQGAVSEQY

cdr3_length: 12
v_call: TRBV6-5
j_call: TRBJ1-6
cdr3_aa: ASSTRGGDSPLH

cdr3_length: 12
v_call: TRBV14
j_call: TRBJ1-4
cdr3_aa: ASSQLGQGEKLF

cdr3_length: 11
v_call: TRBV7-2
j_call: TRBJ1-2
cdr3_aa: ASRSGQLMGYT

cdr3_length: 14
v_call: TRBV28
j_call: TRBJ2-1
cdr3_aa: ASSLGGTSGFDEQF

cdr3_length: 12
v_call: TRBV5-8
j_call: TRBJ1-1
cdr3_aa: ASSLLSNDLWAF

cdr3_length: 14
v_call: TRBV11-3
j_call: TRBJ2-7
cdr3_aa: ASSLGLSGSSYEQY